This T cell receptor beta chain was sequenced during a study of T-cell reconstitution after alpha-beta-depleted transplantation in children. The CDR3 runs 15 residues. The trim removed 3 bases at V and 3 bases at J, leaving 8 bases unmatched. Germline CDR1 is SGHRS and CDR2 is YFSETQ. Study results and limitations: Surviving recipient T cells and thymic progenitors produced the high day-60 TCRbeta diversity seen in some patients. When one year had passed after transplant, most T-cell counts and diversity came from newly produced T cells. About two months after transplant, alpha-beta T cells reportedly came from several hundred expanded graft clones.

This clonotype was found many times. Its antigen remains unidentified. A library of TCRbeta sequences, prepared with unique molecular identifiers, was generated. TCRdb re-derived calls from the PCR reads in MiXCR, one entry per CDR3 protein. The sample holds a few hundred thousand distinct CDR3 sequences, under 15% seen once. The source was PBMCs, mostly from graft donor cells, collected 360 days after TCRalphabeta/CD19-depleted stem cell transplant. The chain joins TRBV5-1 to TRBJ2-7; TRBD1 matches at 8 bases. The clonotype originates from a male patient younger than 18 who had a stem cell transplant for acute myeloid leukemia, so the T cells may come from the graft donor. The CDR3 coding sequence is TGCGCCAGCAGCTCCGGGACAGGAATTATCTACGAGCAGTACTTC. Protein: CASSSGTGIIYEQYF.